This T cell receptor (beta chain) appears in the sequencing data of a study of vaccination effects on CD4 cells after COVID-19. Study-wide findings and caveats: Marked clonal contraction of infection- and vaccine-induced clones was seen late after vaccination.

Sequencing in the ViraFEST assay came after antigen-specific CD4+ T cells had been expanded with viral peptide pools, which were used to stimulate PBMC. It was after more than nine days of culture that CD4+ T cells were isolated. Negative nucleocapsid antibody tests before and after vaccination confirmed no previous SARS-CoV-2 infection. Supplemented with roughly 10 IU/ml IL-2 and about 10 ug/ml peptides, some 2 million PBMC per well were kept in culture. Half of the medium was exchanged for IL-2 medium on both days 3 and 7. Sequencing used immunoSEQ multiplex PCR; TCRdb keeps in-frame clones, though not all of them. The data show tens of thousands of clones, about 72% seen once. Trimming pared 0 bases from V and 5 bases from J, leaving 11 bases between. The CDR3 spans 14 residues. Germline V gives CDR1 SGHRS, CDR2 YFSETQ. With respect to this clone: Antigen: not known.

This TCR derives from a human donor who received a COVID-19 vaccine. Specimen: CD4+ T cells from PBMCs cultured with HCoV-NL63 spike peptides, collected before COVID-19 vaccination. The chain has TRBV5-1 and TRBJ2-5; D may correspond to TRBD1 or TRBD2 (5 bases each). The CDR3 DNA sequence: TGCGCCAGCAGCTTGGTTATGGGGACGGAGACCCAGTACTTC. It yields the protein CASSLVMGTETQYF. Full variable domain (remainder filled in from reference TRBV5-1 and TRBJ2-5): KAGVTQTPRYLIKTRGQQVTLSCSPISGHRSVSWYQQTPGQGLQFLFEYFSETQRNKGNFPGRFSGRQFSNSRSEMNVSTLELGDSALYLCASSLVMGTETQYFGPGTRLLVL.